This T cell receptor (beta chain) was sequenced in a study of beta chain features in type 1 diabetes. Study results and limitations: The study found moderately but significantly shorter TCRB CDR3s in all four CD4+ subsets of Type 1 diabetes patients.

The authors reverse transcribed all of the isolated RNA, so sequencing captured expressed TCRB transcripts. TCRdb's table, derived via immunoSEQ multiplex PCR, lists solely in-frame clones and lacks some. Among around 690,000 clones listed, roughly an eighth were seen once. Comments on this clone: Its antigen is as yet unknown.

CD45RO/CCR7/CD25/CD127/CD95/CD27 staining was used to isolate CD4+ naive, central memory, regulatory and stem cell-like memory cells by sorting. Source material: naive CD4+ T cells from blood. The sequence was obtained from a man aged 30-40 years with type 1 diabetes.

The chain's CDR3 is CASSVSPGQGLNSPLHF. In DNA form, the CDR3 reads TGTGCCAGCAGCGTTTCACCTGGACAGGGGCTTAATTCACCCCTCCACTTT. The chain joins TRBV9 to TRBJ1-6, with TRBD1 matching 9 bases. The V gene end was trimmed by 2 bases and the J gene end by 6 bases; junction bases not matched to a gene: 9. The germline gives CDR1 SGDLS, CDR2 YYNGEE. The CDR3 is 17 residues long. The entire variable domain, with the rest obtained from reference TRBV9 and TRBJ1-6, is as follows: DSGVTQTPKHLITATGQRVTLRCSPRSGDLSVYWYQQSLDQGLQFLIQYYNGEERAKGNILERFSAQQFPDLHSELNLSSLELGDSALYFCASSVSPGQGLNSPLHFGNGTRLTVT.